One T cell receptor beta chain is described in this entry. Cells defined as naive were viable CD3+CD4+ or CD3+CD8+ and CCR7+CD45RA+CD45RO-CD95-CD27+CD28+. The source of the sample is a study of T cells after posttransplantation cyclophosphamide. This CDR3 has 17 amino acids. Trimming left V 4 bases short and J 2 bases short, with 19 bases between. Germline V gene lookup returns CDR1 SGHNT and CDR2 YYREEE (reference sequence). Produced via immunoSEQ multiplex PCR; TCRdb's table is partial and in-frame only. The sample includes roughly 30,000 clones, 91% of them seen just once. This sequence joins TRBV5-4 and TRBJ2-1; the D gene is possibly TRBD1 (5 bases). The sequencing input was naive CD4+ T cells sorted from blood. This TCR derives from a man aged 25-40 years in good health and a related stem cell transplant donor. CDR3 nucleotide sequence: TGTGCCAGCAGCCGGCCTGACAGACCAGGCACCTACAATGAGCAGTTCTTC. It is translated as CASSRPDRPGTYNEQFF.